The 31 T cell receptor beta chains listed next were all sequenced from one sample in a study of early T cells in non-severe SARS-CoV-2 infection. TCRdb processed the 5' RACE reads anew with MiXCR; each CDR3 protein has one entry. The sample records 40,000 to 55,000 distinct CDR3 sequences, about 6.5% being singletons. The sequenced sample was whole blood, obtained at baseline. Receptors originate from an adult who was a healthcare worker with PCR-confirmed SARS-CoV-2 infection or an uninfected control (not recorded which).

This clonotype was counted many times. The genes are TRBV28 and TRBJ1-3; no reliable D call. Per the germline V gene, CDR1 is MDHEN and CDR2 is SYDVKM. The CDR3 sequence is 17 residues long. Trimming took off 2 bases at V and 0 bases at J, with 14 bases between the two ends. CDR3 sequence reads: CASSLVRRASSGNTIYF. The CDR3 DNA follows: TGTGCCAGCAGTTTAGTCAGACGGGCGAGCTCTGGAAACACCATATATTTT.

This clonotype occurred many times. One end of the junction does not line up with germline, which may come from a read error. V gene TRBV28 combines with J gene TRBJ2-3, with a weak D call TRBD2 (5 bases). The CDR3 sequence is 10 residues long. Germline CDR1 MDHEN, CDR2 SYDVKM. The CDR3 nucleotides read TGTGCCAGCAGTTCCCGGACTCGTCTTTTT. Its translation is CASSSRTRLF.

The chain recombines TRBV11-2 with TRBJ1-1; D is uncertain. V lost 6 bases and J 1 base, leaving 15 bases between the germline ends. This CDR3 is 15 amino acids long. Germline V gene sequence: CDR1 SGHAT, CDR2 FQNNGV. This CDR3 reads CASSSSGPRNTEAFF. The DNA of the CDR3 is TGTGCCAGCAGTTCCTCCGGGCCCAGGAACACTGAAGCTTTCTTT.

Many counts were recorded for this clonotype. This sequence joins TRBV7-8 and TRBJ2-1; 13 bases agree with TRBD2. Germline V lookup: CDR1 SGHVS, CDR2 FQNEAQ. The CDR3 extends over 16 amino acids. V lost 5 bases, J lost 6 bases, and 7 bases stayed unmatched. Written as DNA, the CDR3 is TGTGCCAGCAGCCTTAAGACTAGCGGGGGGATCAATGAGCAGTTCTTC. This gives the protein CASSLKTSGGINEQFF.

The sample holds many counts of this clonotype. The CDR3: CASSADGAYEQYF. For the CDR3, the DNA is TGTGCCAGCAGCGCGGACGGGGCCTACGAGCAGTACTTC. The gene calls are TRBV9 and TRBJ2-7; D may be TRBD2 (5 bases). CDR3 length: 13 residues. Trimming removed 3 bases at V and 2 bases at J, with 9 bases between. Per germline, CDR1 SGDLS and CDR2 YYNGEE.

The V and J genes are TRBV20-1 and TRBJ1-5; D is ambiguous. The V end lost 6 bases, the J end lost 2 bases, and 20 bases lay between the germline ends. Germline V CDR1 and CDR2: DFQATT, SNEGSKA (reference sequence). There are 16 residues in the CDR3. The CDR3 DNA reads as TGCAGTGCCCTGTTTAGATCTATTTGGGGCAATCAGCCCCAGCATTTT. It yields the protein CSALFRSIWGNQPQHF.

V and J are TRBV5-4 and TRBJ2-3; D call uncertain. Germline CDR1 reads SGHNT; CDR2 reads YYREEE (reference sequence). With 5 bases removed from V and 2 bases from J, the gap between germline ends came to 6 bases. The CDR3 spans 12 residues. In DNA form, the CDR3 reads TGTGCCAGCAGTCTCAACACAGATACGCAGTATTTT. Translation: CASSLNTDTQYF.

This clonotype was detected a few times. V gene TRBV9 combines with J gene TRBJ2-2, with D possibly being TRBD1 (6 bases). Trimming stripped 4 bases from V and 4 bases from J, with 11 bases between. The CDR3 runs 14 residues. CDR1 is SGDLS, CDR2 YYNGEE, per germline. In DNA form, the CDR3 reads TGTGCCAGCAGCCCGGACAGTTCCACCGGGGAGCTGTTTTTT. Translation gives CASSPDSSTGELFF.

This clonotype appeared a few times. The genes are TRBV7-2 and TRBJ1-6; D is undetermined. The CDR3 consists of 12 residues. Germline V CDR1 and CDR2: SGHTA, FQGNSA. V shed 11 bases and J shed 6 bases, with 11 bases lying between them. The CDR3 DNA sequence: TGTGCCGCGAGGGTGGGTAATTCACCCCTCCACTTT. This gives the protein CAARVGNSPLHF.

Only a few counts were recorded for this clonotype. This chain joins TRBV5-1 and TRBJ2-3; D possibly corresponds to TRBD1 (6 bases). The CDR3 extends over 15 amino acids. Deletions cut 4 bases from V and 4 bases from J, with 16 bases between. Germline V CDR1 and CDR2: SGHRS, YFSETQ. The CDR3 coding sequence is TGCGCCAGCAGCCTGGAAGGGGGAAGATCAGATACGCAGTATTTT. Protein sequence: CASSLEGGRSDTQYF. Supplemented by reference TRBV5-1 and TRBJ2-3, the full variable domain reads KAGVTQTPRYLIKTRGQQVTLSCSPISGHRSVSWYQQTPGQGLQFLFEYFSETQRNKGNFPGRFSGRQFSNSRSEMNVSTLELGDSALYLCASSLEGGRSDTQYFGPGTRLTVL.

This clonotype was detected many times. The rearrangement joins TRBV28 to TRBJ2-1; the D is unclear. The CDR3 length is 13 residues. Germline lookup yields CDR1 MDHEN and CDR2 SYDVKM. V lost 3 bases and J 7 bases, leaving 10 bases between the germline ends. In nucleotides, the CDR3 is TGTGCCAGCAGTTTTGGGTCTGGAAATGAGCAGTTCTTC. Encoded protein: CASSFGSGNEQFF.

This clonotype was counted between two and nine times. V is TRBV5-1 and J is TRBJ2-7; 12 bases agree with TRBD2. This CDR3 is 16 amino acids long. Germline lookup yields CDR1 SGHRS and CDR2 YFSETQ. The trim removed 3 bases at V and 1 base at J, leaving 5 bases unmatched. The CDR3 sequence is CASSSTLAGGSYEQYF. In DNA form, the CDR3 reads TGCGCCAGCAGCTCCACACTAGCGGGGGGATCCTACGAGCAGTACTTC.

This CDR3 is CASSQEPSGAYEQYF. As DNA, the CDR3 is TGTGCCAGCAGCCAAGAGCCCAGCGGGGCATACGAGCAGTACTTC. The chain couples TRBV3-1 to TRBJ2-7; TRBD2 matches at 7 bases. Germline values: CDR1 LGHDT, CDR2 YNNKEL (reference sequence). J gave up 4 bases and V 0 bases, and 6 bases lay outside the gene matches. There are 15 residues in the CDR3.

There are many counts of this clonotype. The chain combines TRBV20-1 with TRBJ2-7; 9 bases map to TRBD1. V dropped 3 bases and J dropped 3; count of bases not matched to a gene: 9. The CDR3 has 15 residues. The germline CDR1 and CDR2 sequences are DFQATT and SNEGSKA (reference sequence). DNA for the CDR3: TGCAGTGCTAGGGGGTTGGGACAGGGTTACTACGAGCAGTACTTC. Translation: CSARGLGQGYYEQYF.

The chain couples TRBV6-5 to TRBJ1-2, with D tentatively TRBD1 (6 bases). The CDR3 length is 14 residues. Germline CDR1 MNHEY, CDR2 SVGAGI. V lost 4 bases and J 4 bases, leaving 13 bases between the germline ends. The CDR3 nucleotides are TGTGCCAGCAGTTCCTTAGGGACAAGCTATGGCTACACCTTC. Translated: CASSSLGTSYGYTF.

This clonotype was detected many times. V is TRBV6-5 and J is TRBJ2-7; D is perhaps TRBD1 (7 bases). In germline, CDR1 is MNHEY, CDR2 SVGAGI. V lost 0 bases and J 2 bases, leaving 17 bases between the germline ends. This CDR3 region has 17 residues. This CDR3 reads CASSYSGGGGTPYEQYF. CDR3 DNA: TGTGCCAGCAGTTACTCGGGAGGAGGGGGCACCCCCTACGAGCAGTACTTC.

Many counts were recorded for this clonotype. V is TRBV28 and J is TRBJ2-7; D possibly corresponds to TRBD2 (5 bases). Germline V gives CDR1 MDHEN, CDR2 SYDVKM. The length of the CDR3 is 13 residues. The V and J ends lost 6 bases and 0 bases respectively, with 9 bases between them. The DNA for the CDR3 is TGTGCCAGCAGCTCGACTAACTCCTACGAGCAGTACTTC. It codes for CASSSTNSYEQYF.

This clonotype was seen many times. The chain joins TRBV7-8 to TRBJ1-5, with D perhaps TRBD1 (5 bases). With 1 base removed from V and 5 bases from J, the gap between germline ends came to 15 bases. The CDR3 spans 16 residues. Germline assignment: CDR1 SGHVS and CDR2 FQNEAQ. The CDR3 DNA reads as TGTGCCAGCAGCTTAGAGAGGGGACTAAATCATCAGCCCCAGCATTTT. Residues: CASSLERGLNHQPQHF. The variable domain in full, with the rest retrieved from reference TRBV7-8 and TRBJ1-5, is GAGVSQSPRYKVAKRGQDVALRCDPISGHVSLFWYQQALGQGPEFLTYFQNEAQLDKSGLPSDRFFAERPEGSVSTLKIQRTQQEDSAVYLCASSLERGLNHQPQHFGDGTRLSIL.

This clonotype was recorded at least ten times. V usage is TRBV9 and J usage is TRBJ2-1, with 8 bases identical to TRBD1. The CDR3 runs to 15 residues. V was clipped by 4 bases and J by 5 bases; unmatched bases: 8. Germline V gene data show CDR1 as SGDLS and CDR2 as YYNGEE. In DNA form, the CDR3 reads TGTGCCAGCAGCCCCCAGGACAGGGCCCACAATGAGCAGTTCTTC. As protein: CASSPQDRAHNEQFF.

The table lists this clonotype with many counts. The rearrangement links TRBV6-6 to TRBJ2-1; D unclear. Germline V lookup: CDR1 MNHNY, CDR2 SVGAGI (reference sequence). Trimming cost V 11 bases and J 6 bases, with 23 bases left between them. The CDR3 covers 15 residues. CDR3 bases: TGTGCCGTCTTAGTTCGGACGGACGAGCGCAATGAGCAGTTCTTC. This gives the protein CAVLVRTDERNEQFF.

Many counts were recorded for this clonotype. The rearrangement uses TRBV2 and TRBJ1-5; a weak D match, TRBD1 (5 bases). The ends were cut back, 7 bases at V and 4 bases at J, with 8 bases in the middle. Germline CDR1 reads SNHLY; CDR2 reads FYNNEI. This CDR3 comprises 12 residues. CDR3 sequence: CASNGGNQPQHF. As DNA, the CDR3 is TGTGCCAGCAATGGGGGGAATCAGCCCCAGCATTTT.

This clonotype was found a few times. The chain combines TRBV7-2 with TRBJ2-3, with 8 positions matching TRBD2. Germline lookup yields CDR1 SGHTA and CDR2 FQGNSA. This CDR3 is 16 amino acids long. V dropped 1 base and J dropped 1; count of bases not matched to a gene: 4. The chain's CDR3 is CASSLGGLGGTDTQYF. The CDR3 DNA follows: TGTGCCAGCAGCTTAGGGGGACTAGGAGGCACAGATACGCAGTATTTT.

This clonotype has at least ten counts. V gene TRBV20-1 combines with J gene TRBJ1-5, with 7 positions matching TRBD1. V was pared by 7 bases and J by 7 bases, with 7 bases of the junction left unmatched. Per the germline V gene, CDR1 is DFQATT and CDR2 is SNEGSKA (reference sequence). This CDR3 has 12 amino acids. The CDR3 bases are TGCAGTGTTGGGGACAGTCAACAGCCCCAGCATTTT. Its protein product is CSVGDSQQPQHF.

The table lists this clonotype with a few counts. This chain connects TRBV3-2 to TRBJ1-5. TRBV3-2 is marked as a pseudogene. CDR3 length equals 13 residues. The CDR3 spells CASSQGGAQPQHF. The CDR3 DNA reads TGTGCCAGCAGCCAAGGGGGTGCTCAGCCCCAGCATTTT.

This clonotype was recorded at least ten times. V and J are TRBV29-1 and TRBJ1-1, with D uncertain. V was cut by 6 bases and J by 3 bases, with 14 bases left in between. CDR1 is SQVTM, CDR2 ANQGSEA, per germline. This CDR3 has 13 residues. Here the CDR3 reads CSVSNGWDTEAFF. The CDR3 DNA is TGCAGCGTCAGCAATGGGTGGGACACTGAAGCTTTCTTT.

The chain couples TRBV4-2 to TRBJ2-2; the D is unclear. There are 14 residues in the CDR3. Germline V gene lookup returns CDR1 LGHNA and CDR2 YNFKEQ. Trimming shortened V by 0 bases and J by 3 bases, and 5 bases separated the two germline ends. CDR3 DNA sequence: TGTGCCAGCAGCCAAGATGTATACACCGGGGAGCTGTTTTTT. This encodes CASSQDVYTGELFF.

This clonotype was seen more than once but under ten times. The chain is built from TRBV19 and TRBJ1-2, with a possible D match to TRBD1 (5 bases). The CDR3 is 13 amino acids. Trimming took off 6 bases at V and 5 bases at J, with 13 bases between the two ends. Germline-derived CDR1 and CDR2 are LNHDA and SQIVND (reference sequence). The CDR3 coding sequence is TGTGCCAGTAGCAAGGATGGGGGGTATGGCTACACCTTC. It is translated as CASSKDGGYGYTF.

The V gene is TRBV4-2, the J gene TRBJ2-3, with 9 positions matching TRBD1. Germline values: CDR1 LGHNA, CDR2 YNFKEQ. This CDR3 is built from 15 residues. Unmatched junction bases numbered 3, after V lost 3 bases and J lost 2 bases. The CDR3 DNA sequence: TGTGCCAGCAGCCAGGGACAGGGAAACACAGATACGCAGTATTTT. It encodes CASSQGQGNTDTQYF.

The chain links TRBV20-1 to TRBJ2-5, with D maybe TRBD1 (6 bases). The CDR3 totals 13 residues. Germline assignment: CDR1 DFQATT and CDR2 SNEGSKA (reference sequence). The V end was cut by 3 bases, the J end by 10 bases, with 18 bases between. The CDR3 loop is CSARAQGYRSQYF. CDR3 nucleotide sequence: TGCAGTGCTAGGGCACAGGGTTATAGGAGCCAGTACTTC.

The V call is TRBV7-9, the J call TRBJ1-2, with D possibly being TRBD1 (6 bases). This CDR3 has 13 residues. In germline, CDR1 is SEHNR, CDR2 FQNEAQ (reference sequence). Trimming pared 3 bases from V and 4 bases from J, leaving 9 bases between. CDR3 nucleotides: TGTGCCAGCAGCTTTGGGACAAGCTATGGCTACACCTTC. Protein product: CASSFGTSYGYTF.

By proportion, this clonotype is medium-sized. This chain joins TRBV12-3 or TRBV12-4 and TRBJ2-1; no definite D call. The CDR3 consists of 12 residues. V shed 8 bases and J shed 7 bases, with 12 bases lying between them. CDR3 residues: CASQNIRNEQFF. The CDR3 DNA reads TGTGCCAGCCAAAACATCCGAAATGAGCAGTTCTTC.